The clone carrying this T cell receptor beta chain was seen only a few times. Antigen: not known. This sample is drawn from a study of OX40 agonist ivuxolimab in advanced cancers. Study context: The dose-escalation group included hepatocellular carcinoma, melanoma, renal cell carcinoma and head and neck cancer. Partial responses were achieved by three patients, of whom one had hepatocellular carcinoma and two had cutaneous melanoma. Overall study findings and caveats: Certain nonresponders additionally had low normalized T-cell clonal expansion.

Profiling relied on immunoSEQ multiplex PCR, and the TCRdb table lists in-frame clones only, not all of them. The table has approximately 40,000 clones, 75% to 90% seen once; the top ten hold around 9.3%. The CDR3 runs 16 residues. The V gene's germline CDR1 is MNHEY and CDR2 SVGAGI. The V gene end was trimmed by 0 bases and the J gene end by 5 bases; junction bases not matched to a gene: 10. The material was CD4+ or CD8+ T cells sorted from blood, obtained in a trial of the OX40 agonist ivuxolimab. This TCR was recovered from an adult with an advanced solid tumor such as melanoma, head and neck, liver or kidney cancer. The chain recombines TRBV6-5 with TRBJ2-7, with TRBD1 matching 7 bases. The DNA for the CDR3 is TGTGCCAGCAGTTACTCGTGGTCGACAGGGTCGGACGAGCAGTACTTC. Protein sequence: CASSYSWSTGSDEQYF.